Listed below are T cell receptor beta chains from one sample, sequenced in a study of shared clonotypes between healthy human individuals. Generated by immunoSEQ multiplex PCR, the TCRdb table keeps only in-frame clones and is missing some. The profile shows 400,000 or so clones, just over 95% of them singletons. The sequenced material came from memory CD8+ T cells sorted from blood. These receptors all stem from a man aged 25-40 years in good health. CDR3s include the opening cysteine and the closing phenylalanine or tryptophan. The D gene is left open where the match is weak. Size is stated for part of the rows, as once, few or many counts, or as a class when the clone is expanded.

D	size	J	V	DNA	CDR3
.	.	TRBJ1-6	TRBV7-6	TGTGCCAGCAGCTTAAACACCTATAATTCACCCCTCCACTTT	CASSLNTYNSPLHF
.	.	TRBJ1-5	TRBV6-1	TGTGCCAGCAGGACCGACCGGGGGCCCAATCAGCCCCAGCATTTT	CASRTDRGPNQPQHF
.	.	TRBJ1-6	TRBV7-2	TGTGCCAGCAGCTTAGCACATTCGTCCTATAATTCACCCCTCCACTTT	CASSLAHSSYNSPLHF
TRBD2	.	TRBJ2-1	TRBV19	TGTGCCAGTGGACGGAGGACTAGCAGCAATGAGCAGTTCTTC	CASGRRTSSNEQFF
.	.	TRBJ2-5	TRBV5-4	TGTGCCAGCAGCTTAGGTCTTCCAGAGACCCAGTACTTC	CASSLGLPETQYF
TRBD2	.	TRBJ2-7	TRBV19	TGTGCCAGTAGTACGCTGCCCGGGACTAGGAGCGAGCAGTACTTC	CASSTLPGTRSEQYF
.	.	TRBJ2-7	TRBV27	TGTGCCAGCAGTTTTTCCACCCGATACGAGCAGTACTTC	CASSFSTRYEQYF
.	.	TRBJ2-7	TRBV18	TGTGCCAGCTCCTCCAGGGTCTCCTACGAGCAGTACTTC	CASSSRVSYEQYF
.	.	TRBJ2-3	TRBV9	TGTGCCAGCAGCGTAGATTTCGGCGGGCCTGGGGATACGCAGTATTTT	CASSVDFGGPGDTQYF
TRBD1	.	TRBJ1-3	TRBV2	TGTGCCAGCAGAATCACAGGGGGCGGAAACACCATATATTTT	CASRITGGGNTIYF
.	.	TRBJ2-4	TRBV28	TGTGCCAGCAGTTTATTGGTCGTTAGGGCCAAAAACATTCAGTACTTC	CASSLLVVRAKNIQYF
.	.	TRBJ2-7	TRBV28	TGTGCCAGCAGTTTAAGTCAAGGGGAGACAGTCTACGAGCAGTACTTC	CASSLSQGETVYEQYF
TRBD2	.	TRBJ2-3	TRBV27	TGTGCCAGCCAGCGGGAGATGTCCTTCACAGATACGCAGTATTTT	CASQREMSFTDTQYF
TRBD1	.	TRBJ1-5	TRBV28	TGTGCCTCGGAAGGACAGGGCGGGCAGCCCCAGCATTTT	CASEGQGGQPQHF
.	.	TRBJ1-1	TRBV28	TGTGCCAGCAGTTTTCGAGCAGGGCGGACTGAAGCTTTCTTT	CASSFRAGRTEAFF
TRBD2	.	TRBJ2-2	TRBV5-1	TGCGCCAGCAGCTTTGAAGCGGGAGTACCCGGGGAGCTGTTTTTT	CASSFEAGVPGELFF
TRBD2	.	TRBJ2-3	TRBV9	TGTGCCAGCATGGGCGGGAGGTCTGCAGATACGCAGTATTTT	CASMGGRSADTQYF
.	.	TRBJ1-2	TRBV27	TGTGCCAGCTTTCGAGGGGCAGGACTGTGCTACACCTTC	CASFRGAGLCYTF
TRBD1	.	TRBJ2-7	TRBV19	TGTGCCAGTAGCACATGGGACAGAGACTACGAGCAGTACTTC	CASSTWDRDYEQYF
.	.	TRBJ2-3	TRBV28	TGTGCCAGCAGTTCCACAGGGGGGAAGAGGTTAGCGGGACCCGGAACAGATACGCAGTATTTT	CASSSTGGKRLAGPGTDTQYF
TRBD1	.	TRBJ2-7	TRBV20-1	TGCAGTGCTCTCAGGGGGAATGAGCAGTACTTC	CSALRGNEQYF
.	.	TRBJ2-1	TRBV4-2	TGTGCCAGCAGCCAGACTAACAATGAGCAGTTCTTC	CASSQTNNEQFF
TRBD1	.	TRBJ2-7	TRBV11-2	TGTGCCAGCAGCGGTCACAGGGGCGAGCAGTACTTC	CASSGHRGEQYF
TRBD1	.	TRBJ2-7	TRBV28	TGTGCCAGACGCCAAGGACAGGGGGTTGGGTTCACCTACGAGCAGTACTTC	CARRQGQGVGFTYEQYF
TRBD1	.	TRBJ1-5	TRBV2	TGTGCCAGCAGTGGGACAGGGAGCCCCAATCAGCCCCAGCATTTT	CASSGTGSPNQPQHF
TRBD1	.	TRBJ2-2	TRBV2	TGTGCCAGCAGGGAGACAGGGTCCAGCACCGGGGAGCTGTTTTTT	CASRETGSSTGELFF
.	.	TRBJ1-3	TRBV20-1	TGCAGTGCTTTCTCTGGAAACACCATATATTTT	CSAFSGNTIYF
.	.	TRBJ2-7	TRBV20-1	TGCAGTGCTAGCCGATACGAGCAGTACTTC	CSASRYEQYF
.	.	TRBJ1-2	TRBV4-1	TGCGCCAGCAGCCAAGATGGAGTTTCCTATGGCTACACCTTC	CASSQDGVSYGYTF
.	.	TRBJ1-5	TRBV19	TGTGCCAGTAGTATAGGAGGGGGATGGCAGCCCCAGCATTTT	CASSIGGGWQPQHF
.	.	TRBJ2-7	TRBV5-6	TGTGCCAGCAGCTTGGGTCGGTACGAGCAGTACTTC	CASSLGRYEQYF
.	.	TRBJ1-5	TRBV6-6	TGTGCCAGCCGCGATGAAACGCAGCCCCAGCATTTT	CASRDETQPQHF
TRBD1	.	TRBJ2-2	TRBV10-3	TGTGCCATCACGAGGACAGGGAACACCGGGGAGCTGTTTTTT	CAITRTGNTGELFF
.	.	TRBJ2-2	TRBV7-9	TGTGCCAGCAGCCGAACCGGGGAGCTGTTTTTT	CASSRTGELFF
TRBD2	.	TRBJ2-1	TRBV5-1	TGCGCCAGCAGCTTGGGACTAGCGGGAAACAATGAGCAGTTCTTC	CASSLGLAGNNEQFF
TRBD2	.	TRBJ2-2	TRBV28	TGTGCCAGCAGTTTCCTAGCGGGAGGGGAGGAGCTGTTTTTT	CASSFLAGGEELFF
TRBD2	.	TRBJ2-1	TRBV10-1	TGCGCCAGCAGTGATTGGAGCGGGAAGAACTACAATGAGCAGTTCTTC	CASSDWSGKNYNEQFF
.	.	TRBJ2-7	TRBV10-3	TGTGCCATCGCAGGGGATAGCTACGAGCAGTACTTC	CAIAGDSYEQYF
.	.	TRBJ2-1	TRBV2	TGTGCCAGCAGGGGCAATGAGCAGTTCTTC	CASRGNEQFF
.	.	TRBJ1-1	TRBV9	TGTGCCAGCAGCTTCCAGGCGGGGGGGGAAGCTTTCTTT	CASSFQAGGEAFF
.	.	TRBJ2-3	TRBV28	TGTGCCAGCAGTCCATTCTCTAGTCCGGATAGCACAGATACGCAGTATTTT	CASSPFSSPDSTDTQYF
.	.	TRBJ2-6	TRBV5-6	TGTGCCAGCAGCCCGCTAATTTGGGGGGACTCTGGGGCCAACGTCCTGACTTTC	CASSPLIWGDSGANVLTF
.	.	TRBJ2-7	TRBV28	TGTGCCATCAATACCGCCTACGAGCAGTACTTC	CAINTAYEQYF
.	.	TRBJ2-7	TRBV18	TGTGCCAGCTCACCTGGGGGAAGGGGAGATTCCTACGAGCAGTACTTC	CASSPGGRGDSYEQYF
.	once	TRBJ1-4	TRBV6-1	TGTGCCAGCAGTGAAGTTTTAATGAATGAAAAACTGTTTTTT	CASSEVLMNEKLFF